This is a list of T cell receptor beta chains from one sample in a study of T cell changes during pregnancy in multiple sclerosis. Assay: immunoSEQ multiplex PCR; the TCRdb copy retains only in-frame clones and omits some. The sample lists over 50,000 clones, roughly 90% seen once, with 2% to 2.5% in the top ten. The starting material was peripheral blood, obtained in the first trimester of pregnancy. These TCRs come from a female donor with multiple sclerosis, enrolled in a pregnancy study. Both conserved end residues are part of each CDR3. The D gene is left open where the match is weak. Expanded clones get a size class; other rows say once, few or many, or leave the size out.

DNA: TGTGCCAGCATGCGGACAGGGGTAAAGAATGAGCAGTTCTTC
CDR3: CASMRTGVKNEQFF
size: NA
V: TRBV6-1
D: TRBD1
J: TRBJ2-1

DNA: TGTGCCAGCTCACCTACCGGGACTAGCAGCAATGAGCAGTTCTTC
CDR3: CASSPTGTSSNEQFF
size: NA
V: TRBV18
D: TRBD2
J: TRBJ2-1

DNA: TGTGCCAGCAGCTTATGGCAGGGGGCCCAGGTTTACACTGAAGCTTTCTTT
CDR3: CASSLWQGAQVYTEAFF
size: NA
V: TRBV13
D: TRBD1
J: TRBJ1-1

DNA: TGTGCCAGCAGCCCAATTAGCGCGACCCTGACCCAGTACTTC
CDR3: CASSPISATLTQYF
size: NA
V: TRBV7-2
D: NA
J: TRBJ2-5

DNA: TGTGCCAGCAGTCGGAATAGCGGGGGGTACCAAGAGACCCAGTACTTC
CDR3: CASSRNSGGYQETQYF
size: NA
V: TRBV27
D: TRBD2
J: TRBJ2-5

DNA: TGTGCCAGCAGCTTACTAGCGGACACCGGGGAGCTGTTTTTT
CDR3: CASSLLADTGELFF
size: NA
V: TRBV7-3
D: TRBD2
J: TRBJ2-2

DNA: TGTGCCAGCAGCTTAGTGGGACTAGCGGCCTCCTACGAGCAGTACTTC
CDR3: CASSLVGLAASYEQYF
size: NA
V: TRBV7-2
D: TRBD2
J: TRBJ2-7

DNA: TGCGCCAGCAGCAAAGCCGGTGGAGCAGATACGCAGTATTTT
CDR3: CASSKAGGADTQYF
size: NA
V: TRBV4-1
D: NA
J: TRBJ2-3

DNA: TGTGCCAGCAGAGAAAGAGCGGAACCCTCCTACGAGCAGTACTTC
CDR3: CASRERAEPSYEQYF
size: NA
V: TRBV25-1
D: NA
J: TRBJ2-7

DNA: TGTGCCAGCAGGCTTACAGGGCCTCGCGGAAAACTGTTTTTT
CDR3: CASRLTGPRGKLFF
size: NA
V: TRBV27
D: NA
J: TRBJ1-4

DNA: TGTGCCATCAGCAGGGCAGGGACCTACAATGAGCAGTTCTTC
CDR3: CAISRAGTYNEQFF
size: NA
V: TRBV10-3
D: NA
J: TRBJ2-1

DNA: TGTGCCAGCAGCCAAAATTTCCGCTATGGCTACACCTTC
CDR3: CASSQNFRYGYTF
size: NA
V: TRBV14
D: NA
J: TRBJ1-2

DNA: TGTGCCAGCAGTTTATTGGGGGGGGTGGGCGAGCAGTACTTC
CDR3: CASSLLGGVGEQYF
size: once
V: TRBV27
D: TRBD2
J: TRBJ2-7

DNA: TGTGCCAGCAGTTCCCTATTCGGACAGGGTCTATTCTACGAGCAGTACTTC
CDR3: CASSSLFGQGLFYEQYF
size: NA
V: TRBV28
D: TRBD1
J: TRBJ2-7

DNA: TGTGCCATCAGTGAAGGACAGGGAAAAGAGACCCAGTACTTC
CDR3: CAISEGQGKETQYF
size: NA
V: TRBV10-3
D: TRBD1
J: TRBJ2-5

DNA: TGCAGTGCACAAACAGGAAATGAGCAGTTCTTC
CDR3: CSAQTGNEQFF
size: NA
V: TRBV20-1
D: NA
J: TRBJ2-1

DNA: TGTGCCAGCGGCGTTGGGGGGTCCAATCAGCCCCAGCATTTT
CDR3: CASGVGGSNQPQHF
size: NA
V: TRBV6-1
D: NA
J: TRBJ1-5

DNA: TGTGCCAGCTCCCAACAGGGGGCAGAGACCGGGGAGCTGTTTTTT
CDR3: CASSQQGAETGELFF
size: NA
V: TRBV18
D: TRBD1
J: TRBJ2-2

DNA: TGTGCCAGCAGTCTTGGGGCGGGGATCTACAATGAGCAGTTCTTC
CDR3: CASSLGAGIYNEQFF
size: NA
V: TRBV28
D: NA
J: TRBJ2-1

DNA: TGTGCCAGCAGTTTGGCTAGCGAGCCCTACGAGCAGTACTTC
CDR3: CASSLASEPYEQYF
size: NA
V: TRBV28
D: NA
J: TRBJ2-7

DNA: TGTGCCAGCAGCTTATTCGGCTCTGGGGCCAACGTCCTGACTTTC
CDR3: CASSLFGSGANVLTF
size: NA
V: TRBV7-9
D: NA
J: TRBJ2-6

DNA: TGTGCCAGCAGTTTGCGTGGCACTGAAGCTTTCTTT
CDR3: CASSLRGTEAFF
size: NA
V: TRBV28
D: NA
J: TRBJ1-1

DNA: TGTGCCAGCAGCCTGTACAGTAAACCTCCTTTCGAGCAGTTCTTC
CDR3: CASSLYSKPPFEQFF
size: NA
V: TRBV11-1
D: NA
J: TRBJ2-1

DNA: TGTGCCAGCAGCGGACTAGCGAAAAGCACAGATACGCAGTATTTT
CDR3: CASSGLAKSTDTQYF
size: few
V: TRBV14
D: TRBD2
J: TRBJ2-3

DNA: TGTGCCAGCAGTCCCCAAAGGACAGAAAGTATACAAGAGACCCAGTACTTC
CDR3: CASSPQRTESIQETQYF
size: once
V: TRBV28
D: NA
J: TRBJ2-5

DNA: TGTGCCAGCAGCTTCAGGGGGCTCCAGAGAGCTTTCTTT
CDR3: CASSFRGLQRAFF
size: NA
V: TRBV5-4
D: TRBD1
J: TRBJ1-1

DNA: TGTGCCAGCAGCGGGCAGCCCAGAAGGGGTCAGCCCCAGCATTTT
CDR3: CASSGQPRRGQPQHF
size: NA
V: TRBV28
D: NA
J: TRBJ1-5

DNA: TGTGCCAGCAGTTACTTCGGGATTGGGGGCACAGATACGCAGTATTTT
CDR3: CASSYFGIGGTDTQYF
size: NA
V: TRBV6-5
D: NA
J: TRBJ2-3

DNA: TGTGCCAGCAGTTACCTGGGGAGTGAGCAGTTCTTC
CDR3: CASSYLGSEQFF
size: NA
V: TRBV6-5
D: NA
J: TRBJ2-1

DNA: TGTGCCAGCAGTCCTATCGTGTGGACTAGCAGTTCGGGCCCAGATACGCAGTATTTT
CDR3: CASSPIVWTSSSGPDTQYF
size: NA
V: TRBV27
D: TRBD2
J: TRBJ2-3

DNA: TGTGCCAGCAGTTACTCCGGCGGATACAATGAGCAGTTCTTC
CDR3: CASSYSGGYNEQFF
size: once
V: TRBV6-6
D: NA
J: TRBJ2-1

DNA: TGTGCCAGCAGCTTAACTAGCGGGATAGGCAATGAGCAGTTCTTC
CDR3: CASSLTSGIGNEQFF
size: NA
V: TRBV7-3
D: TRBD2
J: TRBJ2-1

DNA: TGTGCCAGCAGACATAGCGGGCCCTTAGCCAAAAACATTCAGTACTTC
CDR3: CASRHSGPLAKNIQYF
size: NA
V: TRBV9
D: TRBD2
J: TRBJ2-4

DNA: TGTGCCAGCAGTCCACTCGGGCAGGGGGCTTACGAGCAGTACTTC
CDR3: CASSPLGQGAYEQYF
size: few
V: TRBV7-9
D: TRBD1
J: TRBJ2-7

DNA: TGTGCCAGCAGTTCTCCTGAGACAGCGCGATCCCCCTATGGCTACACCTTC
CDR3: CASSSPETARSPYGYTF
size: NA
V: TRBV28
D: NA
J: TRBJ1-2

DNA: TGTGCCAGCAGTCCCCCCACAGGGTCAGAAGCTTTCTTT
CDR3: CASSPPTGSEAFF
size: NA
V: TRBV28
D: NA
J: TRBJ1-1

DNA: TGTGCCAGCAGTACCGGACGGGATTGGGTTTTT
CDR3: CASSTGRDWVF
size: once
V: TRBV27
D: NA
J: TRBJ1-5

DNA: TGTGCCAGCTCACCTAGCGGGAGGGCCGAAAATGAGCAGTTCTTC
CDR3: CASSPSGRAENEQFF
size: NA
V: TRBV18
D: TRBD2
J: TRBJ2-1

DNA: TGTGCCAGCAGCTTAGGACCGGGACAGGCGTCCTACGGCTACACCTTC
CDR3: CASSLGPGQASYGYTF
size: NA
V: TRBV11-2
D: TRBD1
J: TRBJ1-2

DNA: TGTGCCAGCAGTGAGCAACAGGGTGGGGACACCATATATTTT
CDR3: CASSEQQGGDTIYF
size: NA
V: TRBV6-1
D: NA
J: TRBJ1-3

DNA: TGTGCCAGCAGTAACTCCGGGACAGGGGGCACTGAAGCTTTCTTT
CDR3: CASSNSGTGGTEAFF
size: NA
V: TRBV6-5
D: TRBD1
J: TRBJ1-1

DNA: TGTGCCAGCAGCTCCACAGGGGGCCCTAACACCTACGAGCAGTACTTC
CDR3: CASSSTGGPNTYEQYF
size: NA
V: TRBV11-2
D: TRBD1
J: TRBJ2-7

DNA: TGTGCCAGCAGTGAAGACGCGGGGTGGTACTACGAGCAGTACTTC
CDR3: CASSEDAGWYYEQYF
size: NA
V: TRBV6-1
D: NA
J: TRBJ2-7

DNA: TGTGCCAGCAGCTTAAATCAGGGCGGGAGCGGCGAGCAGTACTTC
CDR3: CASSLNQGGSGEQYF
size: NA
V: TRBV11-2
D: TRBD2
J: TRBJ2-7

DNA: TGTGCCAGCAGCTCTAACTACAATGAGCAGTTCTTC
CDR3: CASSSNYNEQFF
size: NA
V: TRBV6-5
D: NA
J: TRBJ2-1

DNA: TGTGCCAGCAGGGAGGGGACAGTGAACACCGGGGAGCTGTTTTTT
CDR3: CASREGTVNTGELFF
size: NA
V: TRBV7-8
D: NA
J: TRBJ2-2

DNA: TGTGCCAGCAGCCCCAGACAGGGGAACTATGGCTACACCTTC
CDR3: CASSPRQGNYGYTF
size: NA
V: TRBV7-8
D: TRBD1
J: TRBJ1-2

DNA: TGCAGCGTTGAAGATGAGCGGGAGGAATCCTACGAGCAGTACTTC
CDR3: CSVEDEREESYEQYF
size: NA
V: TRBV29-1
D: TRBD2
J: TRBJ2-7